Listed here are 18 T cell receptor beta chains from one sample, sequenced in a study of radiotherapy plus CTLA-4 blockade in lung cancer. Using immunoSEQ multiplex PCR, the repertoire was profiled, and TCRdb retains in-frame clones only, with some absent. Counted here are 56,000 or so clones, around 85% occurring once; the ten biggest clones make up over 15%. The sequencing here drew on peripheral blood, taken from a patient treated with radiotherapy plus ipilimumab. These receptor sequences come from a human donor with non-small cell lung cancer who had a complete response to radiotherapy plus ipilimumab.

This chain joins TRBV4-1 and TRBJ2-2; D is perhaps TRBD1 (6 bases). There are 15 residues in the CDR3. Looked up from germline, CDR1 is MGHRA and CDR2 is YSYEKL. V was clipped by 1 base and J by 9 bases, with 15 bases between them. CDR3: CASSQVGQSHRELFF. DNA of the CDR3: TGCGCCAGCAGCCAAGTCGGACAGAGCCACCGGGAGCTGTTTTTT.

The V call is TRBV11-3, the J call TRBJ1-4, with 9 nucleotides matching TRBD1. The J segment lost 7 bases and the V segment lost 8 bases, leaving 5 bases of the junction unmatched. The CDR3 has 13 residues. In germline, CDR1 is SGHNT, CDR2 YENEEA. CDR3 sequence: CASGDRESEKLFF. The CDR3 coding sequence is TGTGCCAGCGGGGACAGGGAAAGTGAAAAACTGTTTTTT.

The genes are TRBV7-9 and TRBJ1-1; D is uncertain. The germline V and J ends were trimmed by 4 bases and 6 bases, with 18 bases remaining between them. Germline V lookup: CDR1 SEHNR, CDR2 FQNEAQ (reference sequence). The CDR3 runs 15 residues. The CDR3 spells CASSSPLAPHAEAFF. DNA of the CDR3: TGTGCCAGCAGCTCCCCGTTGGCCCCCCACGCTGAAGCTTTCTTT.

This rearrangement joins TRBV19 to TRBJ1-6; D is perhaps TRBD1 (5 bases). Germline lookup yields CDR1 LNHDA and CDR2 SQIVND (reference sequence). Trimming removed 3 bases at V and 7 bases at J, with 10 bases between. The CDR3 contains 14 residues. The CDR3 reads CASSMLGLNSPLHF. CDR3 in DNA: TGTGCCAGTAGTATGTTGGGACTAAATTCACCCCTCCACTTT.

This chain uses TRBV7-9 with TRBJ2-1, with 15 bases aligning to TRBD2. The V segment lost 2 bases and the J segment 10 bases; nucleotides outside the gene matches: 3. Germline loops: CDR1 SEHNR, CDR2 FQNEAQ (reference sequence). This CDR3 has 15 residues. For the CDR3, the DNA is TGTGCCAGCAGCTTACCGGGACTAGCGGGAGGCGAGCAGTTCTTC. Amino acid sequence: CASSLPGLAGGEQFF.

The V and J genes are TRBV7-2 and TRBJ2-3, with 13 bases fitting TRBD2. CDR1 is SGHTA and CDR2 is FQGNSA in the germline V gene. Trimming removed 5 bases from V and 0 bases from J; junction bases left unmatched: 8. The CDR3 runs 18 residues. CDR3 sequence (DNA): TGTGCCAGCAGCCCTAGGGGACTAGCGGGGACTAGCACAGATACGCAGTATTTT. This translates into CASSPRGLAGTSTDTQYF.

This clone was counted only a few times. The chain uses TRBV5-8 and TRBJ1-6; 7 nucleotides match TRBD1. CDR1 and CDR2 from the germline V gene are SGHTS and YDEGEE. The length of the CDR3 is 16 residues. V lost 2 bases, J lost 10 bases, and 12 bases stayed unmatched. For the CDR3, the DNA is TGTGCCAGCAGCTTTGCTCGGGACAGCCCCACATCACCCCTCCACTTT. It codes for CASSFARDSPTSPLHF.

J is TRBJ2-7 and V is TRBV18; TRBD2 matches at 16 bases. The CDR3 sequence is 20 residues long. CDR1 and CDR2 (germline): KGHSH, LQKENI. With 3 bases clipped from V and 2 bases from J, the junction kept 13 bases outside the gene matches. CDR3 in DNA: TGTGCCAGCTCACCGGGACTAGCGGGGGGGCAAACCTTTAAACCCTACGAGCAGTACTTC. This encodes CASSPGLAGGQTFKPYEQYF.

CDR3 residues: CASSETLGTGHEQYF. CDR3 nucleotide sequence: TGTGCCAGCAGCGAGACCCTAGGGACAGGTCACGAGCAGTACTTC. The V and J genes are TRBV6-5 and TRBJ2-7; 8 positions match TRBD1. V gave up 6 bases and J gave up 5 bases; unmatched junction bases: 12. The CDR3 is made up of 15 amino acids. Germline V gives CDR1 MNHEY, CDR2 SVGAGI.

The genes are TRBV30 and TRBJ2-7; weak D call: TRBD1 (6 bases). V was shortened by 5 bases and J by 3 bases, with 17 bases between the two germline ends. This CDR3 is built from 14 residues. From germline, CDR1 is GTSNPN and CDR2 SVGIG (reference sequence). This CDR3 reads CAWVRTVQDYEQYF. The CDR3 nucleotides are TGTGCCTGGGTAAGGACAGTCCAGGACTACGAGCAGTACTTC.

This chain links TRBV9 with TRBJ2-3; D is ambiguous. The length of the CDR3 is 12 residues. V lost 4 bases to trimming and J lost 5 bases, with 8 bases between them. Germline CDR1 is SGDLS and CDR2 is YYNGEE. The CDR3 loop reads CASSSTQDTQYF. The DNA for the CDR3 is TGTGCCAGCAGCTCTACCCAAGATACGCAGTATTTT. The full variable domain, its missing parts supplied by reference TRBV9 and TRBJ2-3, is DSGVTQTPKHLITATGQRVTLRCSPRSGDLSVYWYQQSLDQGLQFLIQYYNGEERAKGNILERFSAQQFPDLHSELNLSSLELGDSALYFCASSSTQDTQYFGPGTRLTVL.

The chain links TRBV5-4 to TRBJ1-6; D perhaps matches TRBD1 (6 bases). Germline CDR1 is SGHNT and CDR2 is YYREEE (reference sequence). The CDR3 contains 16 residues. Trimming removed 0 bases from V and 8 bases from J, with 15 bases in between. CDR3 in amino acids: CASSLEGGQGYSPLHF. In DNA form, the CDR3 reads TGTGCCAGCAGCTTGGAAGGAGGCCAGGGGTATTCACCCCTCCACTTT.

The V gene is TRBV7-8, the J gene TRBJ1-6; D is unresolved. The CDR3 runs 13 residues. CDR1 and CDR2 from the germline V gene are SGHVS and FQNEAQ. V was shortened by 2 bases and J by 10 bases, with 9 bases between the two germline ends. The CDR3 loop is CASSLREESPLHF. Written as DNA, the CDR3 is TGTGCCAGCAGCTTAAGAGAGGAATCACCCCTCCACTTT. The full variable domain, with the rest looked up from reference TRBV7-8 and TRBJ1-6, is GAGVSQSPRYKVAKRGQDVALRCDPISGHVSLFWYQQALGQGPEFLTYFQNEAQLDKSGLPSDRFFAERPEGSVSTLKIQRTQQEDSAVYLCASSLREESPLHFGNGTRLTVT.

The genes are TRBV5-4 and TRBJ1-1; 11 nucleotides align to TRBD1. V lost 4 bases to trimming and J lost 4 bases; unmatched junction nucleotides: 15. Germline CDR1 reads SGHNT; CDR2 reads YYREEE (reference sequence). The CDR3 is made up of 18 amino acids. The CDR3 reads CASSDPGQGVRGGTEAFF. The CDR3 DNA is TGTGCCAGCAGCGACCCGGGACAGGGGGTTCGCGGGGGCACTGAAGCTTTCTTT.

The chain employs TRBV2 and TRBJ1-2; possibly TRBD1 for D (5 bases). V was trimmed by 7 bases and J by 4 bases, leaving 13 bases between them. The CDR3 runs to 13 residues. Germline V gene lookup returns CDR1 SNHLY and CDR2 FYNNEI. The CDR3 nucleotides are TGTGCCAGCACCCTGGGGGAGGCCTATGGCTACACCTTC. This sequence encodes CASTLGEAYGYTF.

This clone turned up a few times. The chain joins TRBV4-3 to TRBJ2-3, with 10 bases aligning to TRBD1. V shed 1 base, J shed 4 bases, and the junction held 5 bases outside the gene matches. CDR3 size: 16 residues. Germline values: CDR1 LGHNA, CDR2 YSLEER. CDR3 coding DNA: TGCGCCAGCAGCCAAGGGGGGACAGGGGCTTCAGATACGCAGTATTTT. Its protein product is CASSQGGTGASDTQYF.

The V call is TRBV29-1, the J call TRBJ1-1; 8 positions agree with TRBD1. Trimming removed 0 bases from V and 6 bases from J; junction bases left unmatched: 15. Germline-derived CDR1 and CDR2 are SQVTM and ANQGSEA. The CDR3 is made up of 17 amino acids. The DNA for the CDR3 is TGCAGCGTTGAAGATCTGGGTGGACAGGGCCCGTCCGCTGAAGCTTTCTTT. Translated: CSVEDLGGQGPSAEAFF.

CDR3 DNA: TGCGCCAGCAGCTTGGGGGCGGGAGGTCCGAACATTCAGTACTTC. Translated: CASSLGAGGPNIQYF. The rearrangement uses TRBV5-1 and TRBJ2-4; 8 bases match TRBD2. V shed 0 bases, J shed 7 bases, and the junction held 6 bases outside the gene matches. The CDR3 runs to 15 residues. Germline V gene data show CDR1 as SGHRS and CDR2 as YFSETQ.